A selection of T cell receptor beta chains follows, all from one sample in a study of glioma-infiltrating T cells after dendritic cell vaccination. Clones were sequenced by immunoSEQ multiplex PCR, and TCRdb holds only the in-frame ones, with some missing. The data hold 100,000 or so clones, with around 89% observed a single time. The sample consisted of blood, taken after dendritic cell vaccination. The origin of the receptors is a human donor with glioblastoma. Both conserved end residues are part of each CDR3. The order of the fields is D gene, V gene, J gene, CDR3 length, clone size, CDR3 DNA, CDR3 protein. A D gene is named only where the DNA matches it firmly. Clone size is shown for a subset of rows, as once, few, many or a class of expanded clone.

D: TRBD1; V: TRBV19; J: TRBJ2-1; length: 13; size: once; DNA: TGTGCCAGTGACAGGGGGCGGGCGAATGAGCAGTTCTTC; CDR3: CASDRGRANEQFF
D: TRBD1; V: TRBV12-5; J: TRBJ1-1; length: 14; size: -; DNA: TGTGCTAGTGGCCAGACAGGGGGCGATGGTGAAGCTTTCTTT; CDR3: CASGQTGGDGEAFF
D: TRBD1; V: TRBV6-5; J: TRBJ2-7; length: 15; size: -; DNA: TGTGCCAGCAGCCTTGGACAGGGAGGTTCCTACGAGCAGTACTTC; CDR3: CASSLGQGGSYEQYF
D: TRBD2; V: TRBV6-1; J: TRBJ2-7; length: 15; size: once; DNA: TGTGCCAGCAGTGAAGGCGGGGGGACTTCCTACGAGCAGTACTTC; CDR3: CASSEGGGTSYEQYF
D: TRBD1; V: TRBV6-5; J: TRBJ1-3; length: 15; size: once; DNA: TGTGCCAGCAGTAAAGGCCCAGGGGGAGGAAACACCATATATTTT; CDR3: CASSKGPGGGNTIYF
D: TRBD1; V: TRBV11-2; J: TRBJ1-2; length: 14; size: -; DNA: TGTGCCAGCAGCTTAGGCTGGACAGGGGATGGCTACACCTTC; CDR3: CASSLGWTGDGYTF
D: -; V: TRBV30; J: TRBJ2-5; length: 14; size: -; DNA: TGTGCCTGGAGTATTGCACCGATCCGGGGGACCCAGTACTTC; CDR3: CAWSIAPIRGTQYF
D: TRBD2; V: TRBV4-1; J: TRBJ2-7; length: 17; size: -; DNA: TGCGCCAGCAGCCAAGATCTTATGGGGGGGATCTCCTACGAGCAGTACTTC; CDR3: CASSQDLMGGISYEQYF
D: TRBD2; V: TRBV5-4; J: TRBJ2-2; length: 15; size: -; DNA: TGTGCCAGCAGCCCCCAGTCGGGGGGCACCGGGGAGCTGTTTTTT; CDR3: CASSPQSGGTGELFF
D: -; V: TRBV4-2; J: TRBJ2-5; length: 13; size: -; DNA: TGTGCCAGCAGCCTCCGTGGCCCCGAGACCCAGTACTTC; CDR3: CASSLRGPETQYF
D: -; V: TRBV29-1; J: TRBJ1-2; length: 13; size: -; DNA: TGCAGCGTCGTGGACATCTTCGGCTATGGCTACACCTTC; CDR3: CSVVDIFGYGYTF
D: -; V: TRBV7-9; J: TRBJ2-6; length: 15; size: -; DNA: TGTGCCAGCAGCCCTAGGATCTCTGGGGCCAACGTCCTGACTTTC; CDR3: CASSPRISGANVLTF
D: TRBD1; V: TRBV2; J: TRBJ2-5; length: 14; size: -; DNA: TGTGCCAGCAGGAGGACAGGGGGCCAAGAGACCCAGTACTTC; CDR3: CASRRTGGQETQYF
D: TRBD2; V: TRBV28; J: TRBJ2-7; length: 19; size: -; DNA: TGTGCCAGCTACCCGGGGCCGGGGGGCGGGAGGACCCAATGGGACGAGCAGTACTTC; CDR3: CASYPGPGGGRTQWDEQYF
D: -; V: TRBV7-2; J: TRBJ1-1; length: 15; size: -; DNA: TGTGCCAGCACACTGGGGGCAGGGGCGGACACTGAAGCTTTCTTT; CDR3: CASTLGAGADTEAFF
D: TRBD1; V: TRBV19; J: TRBJ1-2; length: 15; size: -; DNA: TGTGCCAGTAGTGCGACAGGGGCGACGCACTATGGCTACACCTTC; CDR3: CASSATGATHYGYTF
D: TRBD1; V: TRBV30; J: TRBJ1-2; length: 16; size: -; DNA: TGTGCCTGGAGTCCCCTGGGACAGGGGGGAACGTATGGCTACACCTTC; CDR3: CAWSPLGQGGTYGYTF
D: -; V: TRBV7-9; J: TRBJ2-7; length: 11; size: -; DNA: TGTGCCAGCAGCCCATCACATGAGCAGTACTTC; CDR3: CASSPSHEQYF
D: TRBD1; V: TRBV10-3; J: TRBJ2-2; length: 15; size: -; DNA: TGTGCCATCAGTGAGGGACAGGGAAACACCGGGGAGCTGTTTTTT; CDR3: CAISEGQGNTGELFF
D: TRBD2; V: TRBV7-6; J: TRBJ2-3; length: 16; size: -; DNA: TGTGCCAGCAGCCTGGGCCTAGCGGGGGGGATAGATACGCAGTATTTT; CDR3: CASSLGLAGGIDTQYF
D: TRBD2; V: TRBV30; J: TRBJ2-1; length: 14; size: -; DNA: TGTGCCTGGAGTTCGAGCGGGGGGTTAAATGAGCAGTTCTTC; CDR3: CAWSSSGGLNEQFF
D: -; V: TRBV5-6; J: TRBJ1-5; length: 14; size: -; DNA: TGTGCCAGCAGCTTGGAAGGGGCTGCCCAGCCCCAGCATTTT; CDR3: CASSLEGAAQPQHF
D: TRBD1; V: TRBV18; J: TRBJ1-5; length: 14; size: once; DNA: TGTGCCAGCTCTCGGACAGGGGTTAATCAGCCCCAGCATTTT; CDR3: CASSRTGVNQPQHF
D: TRBD2; V: TRBV9; J: TRBJ2-1; length: 13; size: -; DNA: TGTGCCAGCAGGGCTAGCGGGAGGAATGAGCAGTTCTTC; CDR3: CASRASGRNEQFF
D: TRBD1; V: TRBV10-1; J: TRBJ2-7; length: 16; size: few; DNA: TGCGCCAGCAGTGAGTCATGGCAGGGGGCTTCTGACGAGCAGTACTTC; CDR3: CASSESWQGASDEQYF
D: -; V: TRBV7-9; J: TRBJ2-5; length: 14; size: -; DNA: TGTGCCAGCAGCTTAACAGGGCCCCAGGAGACCCAGTACTTC; CDR3: CASSLTGPQETQYF
D: -; V: TRBV4-1; J: TRBJ1-1; length: 17; size: -; DNA: TGCGCCAGCAGCCAAGATCAATGGCGCAGGGGAGACACTGAAGCTTTCTTT; CDR3: CASSQDQWRRGDTEAFF
D: -; V: TRBV5-6; J: TRBJ1-3; length: 15; size: -; DNA: TGTGCCAGCAGCCTCCTGGGGAGCTCTGGAAACACCATATATTTT; CDR3: CASSLLGSSGNTIYF
D: TRBD1; V: TRBV5-4; J: TRBJ2-3; length: 14; size: -; DNA: TGTGCCAGCAGCTCGACAGGGGGTACAGATACGCAGTATTTT; CDR3: CASSSTGGTDTQYF
D: -; V: TRBV5-4; J: TRBJ1-1; length: 15; size: -; DNA: TGTGCCAGCAGCTTGTATGGGGGTAGGAGGGCTGAAGCTTTCTTT; CDR3: CASSLYGGRRAEAFF
D: TRBD2; V: TRBV4-1; J: TRBJ2-5; length: 16; size: -; DNA: TGCGCCAGCAGCCAAATGGGAGGGAGCTTAAAAGAGACCCAGTACTTC; CDR3: CASSQMGGSLKETQYF
D: -; V: TRBV7-9; J: TRBJ2-1; length: 15; size: -; DNA: TGTGCCAGCAGCTTAAACTTTGGCTCCTACAATGAGCAGTTCTTC; CDR3: CASSLNFGSYNEQFF
D: TRBD1; V: TRBV27; J: TRBJ1-4; length: 13; size: -; DNA: TGTGCCAGCATCAAGGCAGGGGGTGAAAAACTGTTTTTT; CDR3: CASIKAGGEKLFF
D: TRBD1; V: TRBV5-1; J: TRBJ1-4; length: 15; size: -; DNA: TGCGCCAGCAGCCCGAACCCAGGGGGTTGGGAAAAACTGTTTTTT; CDR3: CASSPNPGGWEKLFF
D: TRBD1; V: TRBV30; J: TRBJ1-2; length: 13; size: -; DNA: TGTGCCTGGAGTCTGGGACAGTCCTATGGCTACACCTTC; CDR3: CAWSLGQSYGYTF
D: TRBD2; V: TRBV2; J: TRBJ2-3; length: 15; size: -; DNA: TGTGCCAGCAGAAGACTAGCGGGAAGCACAGATACGCAGTATTTT; CDR3: CASRRLAGSTDTQYF
D: TRBD2; V: TRBV7-9; J: TRBJ2-3; length: 16; size: once; DNA: TGTGCCAGCAGCTTAATCCCGGGGGGGAGGACAGATACGCAGTATTTT; CDR3: CASSLIPGGRTDTQYF
D: -; V: TRBV10-3; J: TRBJ1-2; length: 13; size: -; DNA: TGTGCCATCAGTGACAGTCCTAACTATGGCTACACCTTC; CDR3: CAISDSPNYGYTF
D: TRBD2; V: TRBV7-9; J: TRBJ2-1; length: 13; size: -; DNA: TGTGCCAGCAGCGTTTTGACTAGCGACGAGCAGTTCTTC; CDR3: CASSVLTSDEQFF
D: TRBD1; V: TRBV9; J: TRBJ1-2; length: 14; size: -; DNA: TGTGCCAGCAGCGTAGGTACAGGGGGCTATGGCTACACCTTC; CDR3: CASSVGTGGYGYTF
D: TRBD2; V: TRBV19; J: TRBJ2-3; length: 16; size: -; DNA: TGTGCCAGTAGTATAAGACTAGCGGGAGGAAGGGATACGCAGTATTTT; CDR3: CASSIRLAGGRDTQYF
D: -; V: TRBV5-1; J: TRBJ1-1; length: 15; size: -; DNA: TGCGCCAGCAGCCCGGGACTCAATAGGAACACTGAAGCTTTCTTT; CDR3: CASSPGLNRNTEAFF
D: -; V: TRBV19; J: TRBJ1-6; length: 13; size: -; DNA: TGTGCCAGCCGGAGCTCCTATAATTCCCCCCTCCACTTT; CDR3: CASRSSYNSPLHF
D: -; V: TRBV5-1; J: TRBJ2-1; length: 13; size: once; DNA: TGCGCCAGCAACACCCAGCGGTCCGATGGGCAGTTCTTC; CDR3: CASNTQRSDGQFF
D: TRBD2; V: TRBV29-1; J: TRBJ2-1; length: 12; size: -; DNA: TGCAGCGGTAGCGGGATGTGGAATGAGCAGTTCTTC; CDR3: CSGSGMWNEQFF
D: TRBD2; V: TRBV11-3; J: TRBJ2-1; length: 15; size: few; DNA: TGTGCCAGCAGCTCGAGGGTCGCGGGGGGGTATGGGCAGTTCTTC; CDR3: CASSSRVAGGYGQFF
D: -; V: TRBV5-1; J: TRBJ2-1; length: 16; size: once; DNA: TGCGCCAGCAGCTTGGGGGGCGGAGCCCACTACAATGAGCAGTTCTTC; CDR3: CASSLGGGAHYNEQFF
D: -; V: TRBV4-1; J: TRBJ2-1; length: 16; size: -; DNA: TGCGCCAGCAGCCAAGACCCCGGCTTTGGGGGCGATGAGCAGTTCTTC; CDR3: CASSQDPGFGGDEQFF